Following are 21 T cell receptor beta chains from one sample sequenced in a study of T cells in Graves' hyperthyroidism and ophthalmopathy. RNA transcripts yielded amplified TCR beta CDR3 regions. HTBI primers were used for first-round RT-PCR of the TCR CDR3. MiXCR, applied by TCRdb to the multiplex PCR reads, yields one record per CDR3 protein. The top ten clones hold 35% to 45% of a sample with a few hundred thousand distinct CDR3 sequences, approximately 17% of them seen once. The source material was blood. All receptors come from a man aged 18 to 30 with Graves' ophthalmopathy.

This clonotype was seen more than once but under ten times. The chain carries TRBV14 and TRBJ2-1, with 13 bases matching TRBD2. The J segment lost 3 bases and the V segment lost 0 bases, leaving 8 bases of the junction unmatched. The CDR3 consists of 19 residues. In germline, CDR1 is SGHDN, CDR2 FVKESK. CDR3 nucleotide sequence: TGTGCCAGCAGCCAAGAACCCTCGACTAGCGGGGGGAACTACAATGAGCAGTTCTTC. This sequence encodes CASSQEPSTSGGNYNEQFF.

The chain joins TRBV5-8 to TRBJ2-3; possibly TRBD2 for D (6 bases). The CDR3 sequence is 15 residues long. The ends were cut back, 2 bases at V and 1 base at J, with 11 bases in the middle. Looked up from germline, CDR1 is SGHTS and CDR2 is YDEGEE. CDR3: CASSFGGKGTDTQYF. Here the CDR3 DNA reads TGTGCCAGCAGCTTTGGGGGGAAGGGCACAGATACGCAGTATTTT.

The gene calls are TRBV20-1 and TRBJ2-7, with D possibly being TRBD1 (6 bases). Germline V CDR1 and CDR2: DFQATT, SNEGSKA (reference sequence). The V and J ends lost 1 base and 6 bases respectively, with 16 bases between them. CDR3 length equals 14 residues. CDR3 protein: CSARGPRGLTEQYF. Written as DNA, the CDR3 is TGCAGTGCTAGAGGACCCAGGGGTCTTACCGAGCAGTACTTC.

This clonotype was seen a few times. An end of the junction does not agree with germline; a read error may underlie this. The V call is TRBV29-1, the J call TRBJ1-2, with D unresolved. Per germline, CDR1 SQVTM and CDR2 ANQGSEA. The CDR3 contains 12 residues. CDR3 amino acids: CSVEDTGEGYTF. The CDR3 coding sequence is TGCAGCGTAGAAGACACGGGCGAAGGCTACACCTTC.

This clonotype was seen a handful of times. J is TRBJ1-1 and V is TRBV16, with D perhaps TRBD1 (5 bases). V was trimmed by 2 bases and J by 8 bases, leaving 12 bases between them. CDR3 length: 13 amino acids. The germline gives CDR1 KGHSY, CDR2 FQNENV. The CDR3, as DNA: TGTGCCAGCAGCCAACGGGGCACCCTCGAAGCTTTCTTT. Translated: CASSQRGTLEAFF.

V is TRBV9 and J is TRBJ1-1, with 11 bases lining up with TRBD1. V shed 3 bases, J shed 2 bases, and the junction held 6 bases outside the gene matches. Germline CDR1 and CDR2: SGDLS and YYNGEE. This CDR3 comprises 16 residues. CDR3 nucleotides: TGTGCCAGCAGCGCTGGGACAGGGGGATTAAACACTGAAGCTTTCTTT. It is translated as CASSAGTGGLNTEAFF.

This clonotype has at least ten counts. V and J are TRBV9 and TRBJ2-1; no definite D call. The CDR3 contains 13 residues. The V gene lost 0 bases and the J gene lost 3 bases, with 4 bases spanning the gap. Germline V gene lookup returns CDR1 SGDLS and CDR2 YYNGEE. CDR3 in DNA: TGTGCCAGCAGCGTAGACAACTACAATGAGCAGTTCTTC. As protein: CASSVDNYNEQFF.

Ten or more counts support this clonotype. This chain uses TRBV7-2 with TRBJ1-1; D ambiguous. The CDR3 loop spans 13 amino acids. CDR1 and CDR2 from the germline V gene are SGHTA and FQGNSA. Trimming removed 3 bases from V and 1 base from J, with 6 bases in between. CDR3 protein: CASSFPPNTEAFF. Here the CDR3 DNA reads TGTGCCAGCAGCTTTCCCCCGAACACTGAAGCTTTCTTT.

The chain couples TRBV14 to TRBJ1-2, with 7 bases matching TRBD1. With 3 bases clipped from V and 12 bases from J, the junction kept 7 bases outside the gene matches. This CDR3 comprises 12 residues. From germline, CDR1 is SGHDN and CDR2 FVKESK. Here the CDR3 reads CASSHSTGDNTF. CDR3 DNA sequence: TGTGCCAGCAGCCACTCTACAGGGGATAACACCTTC. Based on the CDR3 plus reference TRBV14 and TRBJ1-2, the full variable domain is EAGVTQFPSHSVIEKGQTVTLRCDPISGHDNLYWYRRVMGKEIKFLLHFVKESKQDESGMPNNRFLAERTGGTYSTLKVQPAELEDSGVYFCASSHSTGDNTFGSGTRLTVV.

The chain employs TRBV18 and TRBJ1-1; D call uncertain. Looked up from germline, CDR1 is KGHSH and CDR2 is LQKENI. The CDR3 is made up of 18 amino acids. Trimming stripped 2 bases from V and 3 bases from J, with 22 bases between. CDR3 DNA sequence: TGTGCCAGCTCACCAATTTCTAAAGGGTGGTCCCGGGACACTGAAGCTTTCTTT. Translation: CASSPISKGWSRDTEAFF.

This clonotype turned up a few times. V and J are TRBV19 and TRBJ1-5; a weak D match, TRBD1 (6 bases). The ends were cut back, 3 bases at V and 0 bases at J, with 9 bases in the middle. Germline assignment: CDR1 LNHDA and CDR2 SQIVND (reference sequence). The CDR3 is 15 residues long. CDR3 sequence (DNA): TGTGCCAGTAGTATCGGACAGCTTAGCAATCAGCCCCAGCATTTT. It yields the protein CASSIGQLSNQPQHF.

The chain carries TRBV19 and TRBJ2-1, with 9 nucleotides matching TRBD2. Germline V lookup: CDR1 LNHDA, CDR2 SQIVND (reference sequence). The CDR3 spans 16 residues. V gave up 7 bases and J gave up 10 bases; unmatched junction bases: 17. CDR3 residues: CASKSSGDLLAGEQFF. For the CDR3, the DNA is TGTGCCAGTAAGTCTAGCGGGGACCTACTCGCCGGGGAGCAGTTCTTC.

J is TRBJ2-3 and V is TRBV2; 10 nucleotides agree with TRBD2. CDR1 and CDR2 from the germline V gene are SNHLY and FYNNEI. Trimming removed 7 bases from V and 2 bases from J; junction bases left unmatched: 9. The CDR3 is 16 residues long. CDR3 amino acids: CASIGLAGAYTDTQYF. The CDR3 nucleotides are TGTGCCAGCATTGGGCTAGCGGGGGCCTACACAGATACGCAGTATTTT.

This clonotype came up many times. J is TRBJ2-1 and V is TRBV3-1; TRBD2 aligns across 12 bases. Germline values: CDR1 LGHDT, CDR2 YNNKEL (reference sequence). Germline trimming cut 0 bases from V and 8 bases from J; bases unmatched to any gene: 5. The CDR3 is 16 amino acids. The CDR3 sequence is CASSQDLASGGDEQFF. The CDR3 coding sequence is TGTGCCAGCAGCCAAGATTTGGCTAGCGGGGGGGATGAGCAGTTCTTC.

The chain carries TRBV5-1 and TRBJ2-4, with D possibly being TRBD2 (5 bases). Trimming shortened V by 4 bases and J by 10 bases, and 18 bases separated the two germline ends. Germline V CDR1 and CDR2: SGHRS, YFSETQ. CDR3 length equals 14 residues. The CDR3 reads CASSGADSSGIQYF. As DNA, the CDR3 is TGCGCCAGCAGCGGCGCAGACTCCTCGGGGATTCAGTACTTC.

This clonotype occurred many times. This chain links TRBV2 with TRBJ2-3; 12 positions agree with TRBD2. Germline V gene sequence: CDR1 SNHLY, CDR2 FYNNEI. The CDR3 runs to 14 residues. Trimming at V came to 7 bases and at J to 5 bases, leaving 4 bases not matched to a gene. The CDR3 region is CASNLAGGLDTQYF. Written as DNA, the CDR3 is TGTGCCAGCAACCTAGCGGGGGGGTTAGATACGCAGTATTTT.

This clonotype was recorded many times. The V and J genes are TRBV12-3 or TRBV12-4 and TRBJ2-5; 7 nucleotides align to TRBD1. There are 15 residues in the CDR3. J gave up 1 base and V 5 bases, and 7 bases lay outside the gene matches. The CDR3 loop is CASSRQGLAQETQYF. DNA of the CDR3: TGTGCCAGCAGTAGACAGGGTTTGGCCCAAGAGACCCAGTACTTC.

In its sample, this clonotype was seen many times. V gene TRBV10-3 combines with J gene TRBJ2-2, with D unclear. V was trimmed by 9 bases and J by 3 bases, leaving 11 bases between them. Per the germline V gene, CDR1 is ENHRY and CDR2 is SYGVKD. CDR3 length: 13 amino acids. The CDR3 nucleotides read TGTGCCATTTCCTCTACCGACACCGGGGAGCTGTTTTTT. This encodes CAISSTDTGELFF.

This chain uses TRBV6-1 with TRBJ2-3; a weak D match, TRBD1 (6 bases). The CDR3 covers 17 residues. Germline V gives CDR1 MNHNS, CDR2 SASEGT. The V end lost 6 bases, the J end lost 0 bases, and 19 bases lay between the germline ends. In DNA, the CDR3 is TGTGCCAGCAGGTCCCTTCAGACAGGCGCGAGCACAGATACGCAGTATTTT. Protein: CASRSLQTGASTDTQYF.

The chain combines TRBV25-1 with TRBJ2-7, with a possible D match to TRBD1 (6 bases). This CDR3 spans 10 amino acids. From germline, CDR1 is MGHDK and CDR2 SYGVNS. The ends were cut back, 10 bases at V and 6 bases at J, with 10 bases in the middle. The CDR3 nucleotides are TGTGCCACGGAAGGGGGCGAGCAGTACTTC. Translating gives CATEGGEQYF.

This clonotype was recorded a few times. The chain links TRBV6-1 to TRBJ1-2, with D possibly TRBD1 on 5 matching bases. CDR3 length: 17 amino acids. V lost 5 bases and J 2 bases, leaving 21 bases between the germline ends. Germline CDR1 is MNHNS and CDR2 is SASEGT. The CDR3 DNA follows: TGTGCCAGCAGTTATCATCCCGGGAGGGACGGAAACTATGGCTACACCTTC. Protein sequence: CASSYHPGRDGNYGYTF.